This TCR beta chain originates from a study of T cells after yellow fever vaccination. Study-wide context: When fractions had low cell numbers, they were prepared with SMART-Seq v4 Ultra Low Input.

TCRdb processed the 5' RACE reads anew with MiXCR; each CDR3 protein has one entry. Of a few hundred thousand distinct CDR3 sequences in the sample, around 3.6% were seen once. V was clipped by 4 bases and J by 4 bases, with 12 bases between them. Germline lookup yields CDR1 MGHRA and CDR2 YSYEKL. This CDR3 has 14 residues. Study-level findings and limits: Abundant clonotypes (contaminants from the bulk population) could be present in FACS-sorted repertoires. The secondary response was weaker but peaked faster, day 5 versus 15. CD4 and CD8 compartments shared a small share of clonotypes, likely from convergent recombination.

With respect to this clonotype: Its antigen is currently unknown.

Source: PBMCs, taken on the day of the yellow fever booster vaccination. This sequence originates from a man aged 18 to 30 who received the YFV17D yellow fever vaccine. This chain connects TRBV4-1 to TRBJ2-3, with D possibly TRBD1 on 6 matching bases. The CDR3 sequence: CASSLPGAPDTQYF. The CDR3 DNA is TGCGCCAGCAGCCTACCAGGGGCCCCAGATACGCAGTATTTT.